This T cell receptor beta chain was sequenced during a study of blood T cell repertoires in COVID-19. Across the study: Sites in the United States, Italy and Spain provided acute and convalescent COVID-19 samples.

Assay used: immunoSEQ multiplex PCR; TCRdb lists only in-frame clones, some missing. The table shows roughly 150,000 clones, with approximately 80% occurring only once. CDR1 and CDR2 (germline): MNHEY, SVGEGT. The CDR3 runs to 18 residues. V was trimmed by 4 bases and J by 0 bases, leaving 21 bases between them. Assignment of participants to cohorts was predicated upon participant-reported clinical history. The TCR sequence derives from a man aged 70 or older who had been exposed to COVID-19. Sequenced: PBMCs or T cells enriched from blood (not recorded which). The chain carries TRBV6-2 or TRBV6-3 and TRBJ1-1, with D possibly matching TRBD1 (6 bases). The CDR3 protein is CASSSPSWGQSLNTEAFF. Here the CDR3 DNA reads TGTGCCAGCAGTTCCCCGTCGTGGGGGCAAAGTTTGAACACTGAAGCTTTCTTT.